Presented here are 30 T cell receptor beta chains from one specimen sequenced in a study of OX40 agonist ivuxolimab in advanced cancers. Profiled with immunoSEQ multiplex PCR; TCRdb holds only in-frame clones, not every one. The sample carries tens of thousands of clones, approximately 90% recorded once. The sequencing used CD4+ or CD8+ T cells sorted from blood, collected in a trial of the OX40 agonist ivuxolimab. Receptors were obtained from an adult with an advanced solid tumor such as melanoma, head and neck, liver or kidney cancer.

The J gene is TRBJ2-7, the V gene TRBV4-2; possibly TRBD1 or TRBD2 for D (5 bases each). From germline, CDR1 is LGHNA and CDR2 YNFKEQ. Trimming stripped 1 base from V and 0 bases from J, with 16 bases between. This CDR3 has 17 amino acids. CDR3 loop: CASSQVGDGFISYEQYF. The CDR3 DNA reads as TGTGCCAGCAGCCAAGTTGGGGACGGATTCATCTCCTACGAGCAGTACTTC.

The gene calls are TRBV27 and TRBJ2-2; D may be TRBD1 or TRBD2 (6 bases each). The CDR3 length is 16 residues. CDR1 is MNHEY, CDR2 SMNVEV, per germline (reference sequence). V was pared by 4 bases and J by 2 bases, with 14 bases between. The CDR3 is CASSWWGARNTGELFF. CDR3 DNA sequence: TGTGCCAGCAGTTGGTGGGGGGCTCGAAACACCGGGGAGCTGTTTTTT.

The chain has TRBV6-1 and TRBJ2-5, with 8 bases identical to TRBD1. This CDR3 is built from 14 residues. With 2 bases clipped from V and 5 bases from J, the junction kept 4 bases outside the gene matches. CDR1 is MNHNS, CDR2 SASEGT, per germline. In nucleotides, the CDR3 is TGTGCCAGCAGTGAACTGGGACAGGCGGAGACCCAGTACTTC. It is translated as CASSELGQAETQYF.

This sequence joins TRBV5-1 and TRBJ2-3; weak D call: TRBD2 (5 bases). Germline CDR1 reads SGHRS; CDR2 reads YFSETQ. The germline V and J ends were trimmed by 2 bases and 5 bases, with 12 bases remaining between them. This CDR3 spans 14 amino acids. CDR3 sequence: CASSLALARDTQYF. The CDR3 nucleotides are TGCGCCAGCAGCTTAGCTCTAGCTAGAGATACGCAGTATTTT.

The J gene is TRBJ1-5, the V gene TRBV28, with 9 bases identical to TRBD1. Unmatched junction bases numbered 11, after V lost 2 bases and J lost 0 bases. Germline CDR1 and CDR2: MDHEN and SYDVKM. CDR3 length equals 19 residues. The CDR3 DNA reads as TGTGCCAGCAGTTTAGGGACAGGGCCTTGGAGGGGTAGCAATCAGCCCCAGCATTTT. Protein sequence: CASSLGTGPWRGSNQPQHF.

The chain carries TRBV27 and TRBJ2-7; D is uncertain. The CDR3 contains 16 residues. V shed 6 bases and J shed 5 bases, with 23 bases lying between them. The germline V gene encodes CDR1 MNHEY and CDR2 SMNVEV (reference sequence). CDR3 in amino acids: CASSRREVSVWHEQYF. As DNA, the CDR3 is TGTGCCAGCAGCCGACGAGAGGTCTCCGTTTGGCACGAGCAGTACTTC.

The J gene is TRBJ2-2, the V gene TRBV7-8; 13 positions match TRBD2. J was trimmed by 6 bases and V by 3 bases; bases with no gene match: 4. The CDR3 has 16 residues. Germline values: CDR1 SGHVS, CDR2 FQNEAQ. CDR3 sequence reads: CASSLLLAGGAGELFF. The CDR3 DNA is TGTGCCAGCAGCTTGTTACTAGCGGGAGGGGCCGGGGAGCTGTTTTTT.

The V and J genes are TRBV28 and TRBJ1-1; D perhaps matches TRBD1 (6 bases). From germline, CDR1 is MDHEN and CDR2 SYDVKM. The CDR3 has 15 residues. Trimming took 2 bases from V and 10 from J, leaving 20 bases between them. CDR3 in DNA: TGTGCCAGCAGTTTAGTTCGGGGGGCACCTGGAGGAGCTTTCTTT. Residues: CASSLVRGAPGGAFF.

The chain has TRBV30 and TRBJ2-5; TRBD2 agrees at 9 bases. CDR3 length: 15 amino acids. The V gene end was trimmed by 3 bases and the J gene end by 5 bases; junction bases not matched to a gene: 10. Germline values: CDR1 GTSNPN, CDR2 SVGIG (reference sequence). The CDR3: CAWSHIAGDGETQYF. The CDR3 bases are TGTGCCTGGAGCCACATAGCGGGAGACGGGGAGACCCAGTACTTC.

This clone was seen only a few times. The chain recombines TRBV6-5 with TRBJ1-1; the D gene is possibly TRBD1 (5 bases). V lost 5 bases, J lost 4 bases, and 14 bases lay in between. CDR1 MNHEY and CDR2 SVGAGI come from the germline V gene. The CDR3 is made up of 14 amino acids. Here the CDR3 reads CASSPGLGSTEAFF. Here the CDR3 DNA reads TGTGCCAGCAGTCCGGGGCTAGGAAGCACTGAAGCTTTCTTT.

This chain uses TRBV5-5 with TRBJ2-7, with a weak D call TRBD1 (5 bases). The CDR3 is 14 amino acids. V lost 0 bases, J lost 0 bases, and 7 bases lay in between. CDR1 and CDR2 from the germline V gene are SGHKS and YYEKEE (reference sequence). The CDR3 loop is CASSLAQGSYEQYF. The CDR3 DNA is TGTGCCAGCAGCTTGGCCCAGGGCTCCTACGAGCAGTACTTC.

This clone was seen once. V usage is TRBV7-9 and J usage is TRBJ1-1; D is unclear. With 0 bases removed from V and 4 bases from J, the gap between germline ends came to 9 bases. Per the germline V gene, CDR1 is SEHNR and CDR2 is FQNEAQ (reference sequence). The CDR3 length is 14 residues. CDR3 nucleotide sequence: TGTGCCAGCAGCTTAGCAAGGGTCCGCACTGAAGCTTTCTTT. Its translation is CASSLARVRTEAFF.

Here the CDR3 reads CASSPTGNTEAFF. CDR3 in DNA: TGTGCCAGCTCACCAACGGGGAACACTGAAGCTTTCTTT. V gene TRBV18 combines with J gene TRBJ1-1; D is undetermined. CDR3 size: 13 residues. V was shortened by 2 bases and J by 1 base, with 5 bases between the two germline ends. Germline V gene data show CDR1 as KGHSH and CDR2 as LQKENI.

The CDR3 loop reads CASSNAGPVGHEQFF. As DNA, the CDR3 is TGTGCCAGCAGTAATGCGGGACCAGTGGGCCATGAGCAGTTCTTC. The chain carries TRBV6-5 and TRBJ2-1; perhaps TRBD2 as D (6 bases). The ends were cut back, 5 bases at V and 8 bases at J, with 19 bases in the middle. Germline V lookup: CDR1 MNHEY, CDR2 SVGAGI. The CDR3 length is 15 residues.

In nucleotides, the CDR3 is TGTGCCATCAGTGAGGAGTGGGCGGGAGGGTTCCAAGAGACCCAGTACTTC. It encodes CAISEEWAGGFQETQYF. The chain joins TRBV10-3 to TRBJ2-5; the match to TRBD2 covers 9 bases. After removal of 2 bases from V and 1 base from J, the junction contained 8 bases not matched to a gene. Germline loops: CDR1 ENHRY, CDR2 SYGVKD. CDR3 length: 17 residues.

The J gene is TRBJ2-5, the V gene TRBV11-2, with D possibly TRBD2 on 6 matching bases. V was shortened by 0 bases and J by 0 bases, with 8 bases between the two germline ends. The CDR3 length is 15 residues. From germline, CDR1 is SGHAT and CDR2 FQNNGV. CDR3 sequence reads: CASSLEAGYQETQYF. The DNA of the CDR3 is TGTGCCAGCAGCTTAGAAGCGGGTTACCAAGAGACCCAGTACTTC.

The chain carries TRBV7-3 and TRBJ2-3; tentatively, D is TRBD2 (6 bases). The germline gives CDR1 SGHTA, CDR2 FQGTGA. The CDR3 consists of 15 residues. V was shortened by 1 base and J by 2 bases, with 10 bases between the two germline ends. In DNA, the CDR3 is TGTGCCAGCAGCTTAATTGGGGGGTCCACAGATACGCAGTATTTT. It translates to CASSLIGGSTDTQYF.

This clone has just one count. The genes are TRBV27 and TRBJ2-3; D unresolved. The germline V and J ends were trimmed by 3 bases and 6 bases, with 10 bases remaining between them. The CDR3 loop spans 13 amino acids. From germline, CDR1 is MNHEY and CDR2 SMNVEV (reference sequence). DNA for the CDR3: TGTGCCAGCAGTTTTTCCGGTGGGGATACGCAGTATTTT. Encoded protein: CASSFSGGDTQYF.

The J gene is TRBJ2-4, the V gene TRBV18; weak D call: TRBD1 (5 bases). Germline V gene sequence: CDR1 KGHSH, CDR2 LQKENI. The CDR3 sequence is 13 residues long. The V end lost 0 bases, the J end lost 6 bases, and 6 bases lay between the germline ends. The CDR3 nucleotides are TGTGCCAGCTCACCACCGACAGCAAACATTCAGTACTTC. It encodes CASSPPTANIQYF.

The rearrangement joins TRBV2 to TRBJ2-7, with D possibly being TRBD2 (5 bases). Germline V lookup: CDR1 SNHLY, CDR2 FYNNEI. This CDR3 region has 12 residues. V lost 8 bases to trimming and J lost 1 base, with 9 bases between them. CDR3 DNA sequence: TGTGCCAGCCTAGGAGGTTCCTACGAGCAGTACTTC. Protein: CASLGGSYEQYF. Supplemented by reference TRBV2 and TRBJ2-7, the full variable domain reads EPEVTQTPSHQVTQMGQEVILRCVPISNHLYFYWYRQILGQKVEFLVSFYNNEISEKSEIFDDQFSVERPDGSNFTLKIRSTKLEDSAMYFCASLGGSYEQYFGPGTRLTVT.

The chain employs TRBV27 and TRBJ2-1; 9 bases agree with TRBD2. The CDR3 runs 11 residues. J was trimmed by 9 bases and V by 6 bases; bases with no gene match: 0. CDR1 and CDR2 from the germline V gene are MNHEY and SMNVEV (reference sequence). The CDR3 sequence: CASRLAGEQFF. In DNA form, the CDR3 reads TGTGCCAGCAGACTAGCGGGTGAGCAGTTCTTC.

This clone has a single count. The rearrangement links TRBV10-2 to TRBJ1-1, with no clear D. CDR3 length equals 14 residues. Per germline, CDR1 WSHSY and CDR2 SAAADI. The V gene lost 7 bases and the J gene lost 0 bases, with 12 bases spanning the gap. CDR3 nucleotide sequence: TGCGCCAGCACCAAATATGGGGTGAACACTGAAGCTTTCTTT. Protein product: CASTKYGVNTEAFF.

The chain uses TRBV19 and TRBJ2-6; weak D call: TRBD1 (5 bases). V was cut by 1 base and J by 2 bases, with 12 bases left in between. This CDR3 is 17 amino acids long. Germline V lookup: CDR1 LNHDA, CDR2 SQIVND (reference sequence). CDR3 amino acids: CASSIGQGTPGANVLTF. CDR3 bases: TGTGCCAGTAGTATAGGGCAGGGAACCCCTGGGGCCAACGTCCTGACTTTC.

This chain connects TRBV7-9 to TRBJ2-7, with TRBD1 matching 7 bases. CDR3 length equals 14 residues. The trim removed 4 bases at V and 1 base at J, leaving 4 bases unmatched. CDR1 is SEHNR and CDR2 is FQNEAQ in the germline V gene (reference sequence). CDR3 nucleotide sequence: TGTGCCAGCAGCTGGGACAGAGGTTCCTACGAGCAGTACTTC. Translating it yields CASSWDRGSYEQYF.

This sequence joins TRBV27 and TRBJ2-7, with 9 bases lining up with TRBD2. CDR3 length: 15 residues. Germline assignment: CDR1 MNHEY and CDR2 SMNVEV (reference sequence). Trimming at V came to 5 bases and at J to 4 bases, leaving 9 bases not matched to a gene. In DNA form, the CDR3 reads TGTGCCAGCAGTGTGACTAGCGGAGTAGTGTACGAGCAGTACTTC. Protein sequence: CASSVTSGVVYEQYF.

The chain carries TRBV29-1 and TRBJ1-1, with a possible D match to TRBD1 (6 bases). CDR1 and CDR2 (germline): SQVTM, ANQGSEA. V gave up 5 bases and J gave up 4 bases, with 20 bases separating them. The length of the CDR3 is 15 residues. This chain's CDR3 is CSVFTYRALSTEAFF. The DNA of the CDR3 is TGCAGCGTTTTCACCTACAGGGCTTTGTCCACTGAAGCTTTCTTT.

The chain joins TRBV6-5 to TRBJ2-5; 7 nucleotides agree with TRBD1. The junction had 6 bases not matched to a gene; V was cut back by 4 bases and J by 4 bases. Germline V gene sequence: CDR1 MNHEY, CDR2 SVGAGI. This CDR3 comprises 14 residues. The CDR3 protein is CASSSIDRVETQYF. CDR3 nucleotide sequence: TGTGCCAGCAGTTCCATTGACAGGGTAGAGACCCAGTACTTC.

The CDR3 loop is CASSPEGGLVTYGYTF. CDR3 sequence (DNA): TGTGCCAGCAGCCCGGAGGGGGGGTTAGTAACCTATGGCTACACCTTC. The V call is TRBV7-9, the J call TRBJ1-2, with D possibly matching TRBD1 (6 bases). The CDR3 consists of 16 residues. V lost 5 bases and J lost 4, with 20 bases in between. The germline V gene encodes CDR1 SEHNR and CDR2 FQNEAQ (reference sequence).

This chain uses TRBV7-2 with TRBJ2-1; 8 bases are a match to TRBD2. Trimming removed 5 bases from V and 0 bases from J; junction bases left unmatched: 12. CDR3 length equals 18 residues. The germline gives CDR1 SGHTA, CDR2 FQGNSA. The CDR3 sequence is CASSPVLAGFRSYNEQFF. CDR3 in DNA: TGTGCCAGCAGCCCGGTGTTAGCGGGGTTCCGCTCCTACAATGAGCAGTTCTTC.

The V call is TRBV15, the J call TRBJ2-3; no definite D call. CDR3 length equals 14 residues. V lost 0 bases and J 0 bases, leaving 4 bases between the germline ends. CDR1 and CDR2 (germline): LNHNV, YYDKDF (reference sequence). CDR3 residues: CATSRERSTDTQYF. CDR3 nucleotides: TGTGCCACCAGCAGAGAGAGAAGCACAGATACGCAGTATTTT.